This TCR beta chain was sequenced during a study of T cell responses to AZD1222 COVID-19 vaccine. Remarks on this clone: Its antigen is as yet unknown.

Study findings and constraints: The number of AZD1222 recipients seropositive at baseline was only five to seven.

Generated by immunoSEQ multiplex PCR, the TCRdb table keeps only in-frame clones and is missing some. In the table there are about 100,000 clones, roughly 91% of which are singletons. This CDR3 has 17 amino acids. V gave up 4 bases and J gave up 8 bases; unmatched junction bases: 13. Germline CDR1 and CDR2: KGHDR and SFDVKD. The receptor was isolated from an adult in good health. The chain employs TRBV24-1 and TRBJ2-4; TRBD1 matches 10 bases. The material sequenced was peripheral blood, taken on day 0 of AZD1222 vaccination. The chain's CDR3 is CATSDPSRTGGLDIQYF. The DNA of the CDR3 is TGTGCCACCAGTGACCCTTCCCGGACAGGGGGTTTGGACATTCAGTACTTC.